This T cell receptor beta chain originates from a study of T cells of healthy individuals. This clonotype was seen only a few times. Per the germline V gene, CDR1 is MDHEN and CDR2 is SYDVKM. With 6 bases removed from V and 0 bases from J, the gap between germline ends came to 12 bases. The CDR3 totals 14 residues. TCRdb re-analysed the 5' RACE reads in MiXCR, keeping a single row per CDR3 protein. Among 63,000 or so distinct CDR3 sequences listed, 16% were seen once. The genes are TRBV28 and TRBJ2-7; D is perhaps TRBD1 or TRBD2 (5 bases each). The clonotype originates from a human donor in good health. CDR3 nucleotides: TGTGCCAGCAGATCCGGGGCGGGCTCCTACGAGCAGTACTTC. Translated: CASRSGAGSYEQYF.